The entry below describes one T cell receptor beta chain. This entry is derived from a study of blood T cell repertoires in COVID-19. Clones were sequenced by immunoSEQ multiplex PCR, and TCRdb holds only the in-frame ones, with some missing. In the table there are about 230,000 clones, approximately 90% of which are singletons. V was pared by 3 bases and J by 3 bases, with 17 bases between. The germline gives CDR1 LGHDT, CDR2 YNNKEL (reference sequence). The CDR3 sequence is 16 residues long. The J gene is TRBJ1-1, the V gene TRBV3-1 (or the pseudogene TRBV3-2); D is unresolved. The sequencing sample was made of peripheral blood. The receptor's source is a man between 45 and 60 years old with COVID-19, enrolled during active disease. CDR3 DNA: TGTGCCAGCAGCCACGTAACAGCCGGGGTATACACTGAAGCTTTCTTT. Translation gives CASSHVTAGVYTEAFF.